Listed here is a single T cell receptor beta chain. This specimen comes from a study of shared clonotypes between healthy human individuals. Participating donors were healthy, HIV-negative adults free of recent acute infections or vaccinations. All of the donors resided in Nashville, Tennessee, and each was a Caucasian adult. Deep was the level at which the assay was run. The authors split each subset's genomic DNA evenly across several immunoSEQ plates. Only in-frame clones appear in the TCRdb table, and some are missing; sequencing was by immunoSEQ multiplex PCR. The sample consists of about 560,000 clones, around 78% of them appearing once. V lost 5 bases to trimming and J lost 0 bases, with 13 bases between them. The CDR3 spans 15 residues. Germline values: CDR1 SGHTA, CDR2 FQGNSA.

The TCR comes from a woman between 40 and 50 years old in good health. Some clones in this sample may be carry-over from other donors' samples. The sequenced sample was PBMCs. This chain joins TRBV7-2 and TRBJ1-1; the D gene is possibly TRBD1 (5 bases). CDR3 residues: CASSPGLSMNTEAFF. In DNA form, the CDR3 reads TGTGCCAGCAGCCCGGGACTGAGTATGAACACTGAAGCTTTCTTT.